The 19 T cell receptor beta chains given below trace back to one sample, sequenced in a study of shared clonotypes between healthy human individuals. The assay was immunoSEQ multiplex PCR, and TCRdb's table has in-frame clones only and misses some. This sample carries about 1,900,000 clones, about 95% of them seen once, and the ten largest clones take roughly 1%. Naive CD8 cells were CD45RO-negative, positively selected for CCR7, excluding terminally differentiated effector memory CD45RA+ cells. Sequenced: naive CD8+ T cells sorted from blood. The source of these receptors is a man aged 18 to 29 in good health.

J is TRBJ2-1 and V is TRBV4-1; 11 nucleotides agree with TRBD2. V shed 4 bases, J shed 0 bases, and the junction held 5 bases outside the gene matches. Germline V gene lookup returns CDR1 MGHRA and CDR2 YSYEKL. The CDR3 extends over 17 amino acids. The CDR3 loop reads CASSPRLAGSSYNEQFF. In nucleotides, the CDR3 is TGCGCCAGCAGCCCACGACTAGCGGGAAGCTCCTACAATGAGCAGTTCTTC.

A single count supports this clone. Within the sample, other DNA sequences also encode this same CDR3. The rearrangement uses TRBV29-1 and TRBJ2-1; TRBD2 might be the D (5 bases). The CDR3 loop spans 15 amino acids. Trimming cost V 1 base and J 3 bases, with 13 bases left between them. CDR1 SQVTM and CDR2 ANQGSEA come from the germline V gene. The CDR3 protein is CSVEGLAGVYNEQFF. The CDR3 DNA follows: TGCAGCGTTGAAGGTCTAGCTGGGGTCTACAATGAGCAGTTCTTC.

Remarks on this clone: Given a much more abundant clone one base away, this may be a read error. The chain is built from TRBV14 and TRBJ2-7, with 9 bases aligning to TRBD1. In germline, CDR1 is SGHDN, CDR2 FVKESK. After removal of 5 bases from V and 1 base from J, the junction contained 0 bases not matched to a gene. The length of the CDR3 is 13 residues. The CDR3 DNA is TGTGCCAGCAGCGGGACAGGGTCCTACGAGCAGTACTTC. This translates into CASSGTGSYEQYF. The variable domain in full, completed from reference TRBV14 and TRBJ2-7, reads EAGVTQFPSHSVIEKGQTVTLRCDPISGHDNLYWYRRVMGKEIKFLLHFVKESKQDESGMPNNRFLAERTGGTYSTLKVQPAELEDSGVYFCASSGTGSYEQYFGPGTRLTVT.

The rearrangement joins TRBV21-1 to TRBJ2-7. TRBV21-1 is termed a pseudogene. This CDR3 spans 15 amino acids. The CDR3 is CASSKGAGGGYEQYF. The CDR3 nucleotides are TGTGCCAGCAGCAAAGGTGCAGGGGGGGGCTACGAGCAGTACTTC.

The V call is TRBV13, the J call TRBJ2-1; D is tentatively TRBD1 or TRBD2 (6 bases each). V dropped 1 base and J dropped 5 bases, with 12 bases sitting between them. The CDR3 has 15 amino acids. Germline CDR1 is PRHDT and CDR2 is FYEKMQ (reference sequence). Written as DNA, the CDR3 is TGTGCCAGCAGCTTAGACGGGGGCTCTAACAATGAGCAGTTCTTC. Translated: CASSLDGGSNNEQFF.

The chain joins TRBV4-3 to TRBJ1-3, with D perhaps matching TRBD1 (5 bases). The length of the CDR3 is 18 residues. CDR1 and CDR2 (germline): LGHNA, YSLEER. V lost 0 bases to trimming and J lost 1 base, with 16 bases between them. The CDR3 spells CASSQDTPGAESGNTIYF. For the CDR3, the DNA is TGCGCCAGCAGCCAAGATACTCCCGGGGCAGAGTCTGGAAACACCATATATTTT.

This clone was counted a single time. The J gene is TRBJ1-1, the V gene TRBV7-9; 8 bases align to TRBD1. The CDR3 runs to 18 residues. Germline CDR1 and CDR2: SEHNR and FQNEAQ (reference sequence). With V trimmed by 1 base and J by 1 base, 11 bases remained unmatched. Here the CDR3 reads CASSLVITGTGENTEAFF. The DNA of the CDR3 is TGTGCCAGCAGCTTAGTTATTACGGGGACAGGAGAGAACACTGAAGCTTTCTTT.

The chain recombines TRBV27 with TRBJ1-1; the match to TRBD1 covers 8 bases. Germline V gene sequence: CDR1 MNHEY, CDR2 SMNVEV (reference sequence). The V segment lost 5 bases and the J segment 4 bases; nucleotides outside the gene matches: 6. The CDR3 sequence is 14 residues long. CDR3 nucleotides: TGTGCCAGCAGTCCGGACAGGGTGAGCACTGAAGCTTTCTTT. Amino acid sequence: CASSPDRVSTEAFF.

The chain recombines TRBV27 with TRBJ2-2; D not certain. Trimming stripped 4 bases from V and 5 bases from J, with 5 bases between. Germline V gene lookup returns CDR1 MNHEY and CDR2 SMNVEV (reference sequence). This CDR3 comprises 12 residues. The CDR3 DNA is TGTGCCAGCAGTTCAGCGACCGGGGAGCTGTTTTTT. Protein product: CASSSATGELFF.

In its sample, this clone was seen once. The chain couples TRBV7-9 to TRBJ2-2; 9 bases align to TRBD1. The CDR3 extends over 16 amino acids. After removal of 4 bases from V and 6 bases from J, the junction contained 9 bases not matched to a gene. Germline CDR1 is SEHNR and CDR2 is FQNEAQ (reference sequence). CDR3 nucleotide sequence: TGTGCCAGCAGCTCCTCAGGGACAGGGATCGCCGGGGAGCTGTTTTTT. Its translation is CASSSSGTGIAGELFF.

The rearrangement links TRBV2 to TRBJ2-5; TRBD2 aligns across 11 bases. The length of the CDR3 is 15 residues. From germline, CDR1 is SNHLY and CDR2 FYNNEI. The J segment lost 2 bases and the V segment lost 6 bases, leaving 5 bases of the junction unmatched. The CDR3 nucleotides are TGTGCCAGCAGCGCTCGACTAGCGGGGCAAGAGACCCAGTACTTC. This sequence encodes CASSARLAGQETQYF.

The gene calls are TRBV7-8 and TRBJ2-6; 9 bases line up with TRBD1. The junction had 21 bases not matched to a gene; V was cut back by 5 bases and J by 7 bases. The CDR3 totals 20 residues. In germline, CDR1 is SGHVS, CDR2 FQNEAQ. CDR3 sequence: CASSRQPGDRADLGANVLTF. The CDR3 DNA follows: TGTGCCAGCAGCCGCCAACCTGGGGACAGGGCGGATCTGGGCGCCAACGTCCTGACTTTC. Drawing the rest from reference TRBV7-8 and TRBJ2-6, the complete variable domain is GAGVSQSPRYKVAKRGQDVALRCDPISGHVSLFWYQQALGQGPEFLTYFQNEAQLDKSGLPSDRFFAERPEGSVSTLKIQRTQQEDSAVYLCASSRQPGDRADLGANVLTFGAGSRLTVL.

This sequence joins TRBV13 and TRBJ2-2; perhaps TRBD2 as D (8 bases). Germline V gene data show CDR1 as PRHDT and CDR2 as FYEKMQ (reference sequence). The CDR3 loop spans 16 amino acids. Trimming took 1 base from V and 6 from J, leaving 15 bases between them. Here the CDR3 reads CASSLAGGGASGELFF. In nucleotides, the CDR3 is TGTGCCAGCAGCTTAGCGGGAGGGGGCGCATCCGGGGAGCTGTTTTTT. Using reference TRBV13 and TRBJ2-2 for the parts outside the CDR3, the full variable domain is AAGVIQSPRHLIKEKRETATLKCYPIPRHDTVYWYQQGPGQDPQFLISFYEKMQSDKGSIPDRFSAQQFSDYHSELNMSSLELGDSALYFCASSLAGGGASGELFFGEGSRLTVL.

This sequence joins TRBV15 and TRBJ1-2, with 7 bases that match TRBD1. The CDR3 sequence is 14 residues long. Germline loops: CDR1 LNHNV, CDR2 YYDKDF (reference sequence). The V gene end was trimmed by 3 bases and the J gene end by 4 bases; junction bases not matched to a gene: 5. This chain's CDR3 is CATSSGTAPYGYTF. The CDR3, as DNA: TGTGCCACCAGCAGTGGGACAGCGCCCTATGGCTACACCTTC.

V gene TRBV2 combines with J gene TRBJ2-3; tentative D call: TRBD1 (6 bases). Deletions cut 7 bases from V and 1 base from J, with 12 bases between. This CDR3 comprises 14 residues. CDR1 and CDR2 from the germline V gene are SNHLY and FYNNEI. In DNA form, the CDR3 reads TGTGCCAGCAACCCGACAGGAGGCACAGATACGCAGTATTTT. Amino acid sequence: CASNPTGGTDTQYF.

CDR3 loop: CASSLLPGLIYEQYF. CDR3 DNA sequence: TGTGCCAGCAGTCTTTTACCGGGACTCATCTACGAGCAGTACTTC. This chain uses TRBV7-9 with TRBJ2-7; D perhaps matches TRBD2 (6 bases). The CDR3 totals 15 residues. Deletions cut 6 bases from V and 3 bases from J, with 18 bases between. Germline V CDR1 and CDR2: SEHNR, FQNEAQ (reference sequence).

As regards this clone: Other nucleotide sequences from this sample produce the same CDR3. The CDR3 DNA follows: TGTGCCAGCAGTTTGGCCTCCACAGATACGCAGTATTTT. Protein sequence: CASSLASTDTQYF. This chain connects TRBV27 to TRBJ2-3; D not resolved. This CDR3 has 13 residues. CDR1 is MNHEY, CDR2 SMNVEV, per germline (reference sequence). Trimming took 3 bases from V and 2 from J, leaving 6 bases between them.

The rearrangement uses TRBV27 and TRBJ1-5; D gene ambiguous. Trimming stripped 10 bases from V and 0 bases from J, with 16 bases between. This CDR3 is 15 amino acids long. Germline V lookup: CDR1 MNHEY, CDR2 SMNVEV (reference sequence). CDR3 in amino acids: CATLSAVDSNQPQHF. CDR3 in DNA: TGTGCCACATTAAGCGCGGTGGATAGCAATCAGCCCCAGCATTTT.

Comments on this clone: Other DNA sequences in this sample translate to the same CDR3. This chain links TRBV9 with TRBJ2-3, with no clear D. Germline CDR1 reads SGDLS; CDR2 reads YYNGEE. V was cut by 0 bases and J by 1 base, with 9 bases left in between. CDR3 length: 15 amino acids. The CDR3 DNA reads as TGTGCCAGCAGCGTAGGAGGTTTGGGCACAGATACGCAGTATTTT. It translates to CASSVGGLGTDTQYF.